Following are 31 T cell receptor beta chains from one sample sequenced in a study of cytomegalovirus exposure and HLA in healthy donors. Here immunoSEQ multiplex PCR was the method, and the copy in TCRdb shows in-frame clones only, minus some. The repertoire consists of tens of thousands of clones, with around nine tenths occurring once and the leading ten covering 3.5% to 4%. The sample was PBMCs. The receptor set was obtained from a woman under 30 in good health and CMV-seropositive.

The chain couples TRBV30 to TRBJ2-3, with TRBD2 matching over 9 bases. J was trimmed by 3 bases and V by 1 base; bases with no gene match: 8. This CDR3 contains 16 residues. Looked up from germline, CDR1 is GTSNPN and CDR2 is SVGIG (reference sequence). CDR3 sequence: CAWSARRSGGTDTQYF. DNA for the CDR3: TGTGCCTGGAGTGCTCGAAGAAGCGGGGGGACAGATACGCAGTATTTT.

The CDR3 DNA sequence: TGTGCCAGCAGCCCGACTAGCGGGACCGAAGAGACCCAGTACTTC. As protein: CASSPTSGTEETQYF. V is TRBV9 and J is TRBJ2-5, with 11 bases matching TRBD2. The germline gives CDR1 SGDLS, CDR2 YYNGEE. With 4 bases clipped from V and 3 bases from J, the junction kept 5 bases outside the gene matches. This CDR3 comprises 15 residues.

This chain joins TRBV7-9 and TRBJ2-1; 7 bases are shared with TRBD1. Germline V lookup: CDR1 SEHNR, CDR2 FQNEAQ (reference sequence). V was clipped by 4 bases and J by 4 bases; unmatched bases: 7. The CDR3 runs to 15 residues. CDR3 in amino acids: CASSYRTGDYNEQFF. CDR3 DNA: TGTGCCAGCAGCTATCGGACAGGAGATTACAATGAGCAGTTCTTC.

The rearrangement uses TRBV4-1 and TRBJ1-1, with D unclear. This CDR3 has 14 residues. The V gene's germline CDR1 is MGHRA and CDR2 YSYEKL. Between the trimmed V and J ends, which lost 4 bases and 1 base, there was a span of 10 bases. The chain's CDR3 is CASSRGLGNTEAFF. As DNA, the CDR3 is TGCGCCAGCAGCCGCGGATTAGGGAACACTGAAGCTTTCTTT.

The chain joins TRBV2 to TRBJ2-1; 8 nucleotides align to TRBD2. J gave up 14 bases and V 8 bases, and 14 bases lay outside the gene matches. The CDR3 is made up of 13 amino acids. The germline V gene encodes CDR1 SNHLY and CDR2 FYNNEI. The CDR3 region is CASAGARGGQKFF. The DNA of the CDR3 is TGTGCCAGCGCCGGGGCCCGGGGGGGCCAGAAGTTCTTC.

Concerning this clone: The sample carries other DNA sequences with the same CDR3. The chain employs TRBV7-2 and TRBJ2-1; a weak D match, TRBD1 (6 bases). V dropped 1 base and J dropped 7 bases, with 11 bases sitting between them. Germline lookup yields CDR1 SGHTA and CDR2 FQGNSA. This CDR3 comprises 14 residues. CDR3 sequence: CASSLGGRGNEQFF. As DNA, the CDR3 is TGTGCCAGCAGCTTAGGGGGGCGAGGAAATGAGCAGTTCTTC.

This clone showed up just once. The chain has TRBV29-1 and TRBJ2-1; D gene ambiguous. Germline values: CDR1 SQVTM, CDR2 ANQGSEA. V lost 1 base and J 0 bases, leaving 7 bases between the germline ends. The CDR3 loop spans 14 amino acids. The CDR3 reads CSVEGRGSYNEQFF. CDR3 bases: TGCAGCGTTGAAGGGCGCGGCTCCTACAATGAGCAGTTCTTC.

As for this clone: In the same sample, other DNA sequences code for this CDR3. CDR3 protein: CASSPTVNTEAFF. Written as DNA, the CDR3 is TGTGCCAGCTCACCAACGGTGAACACTGAAGCTTTCTTT. The chain couples TRBV18 to TRBJ1-1; D is undetermined. This CDR3 spans 13 amino acids. V was pared by 2 bases and J by 0 bases, with 4 bases between. The germline V gene has CDR1 KGHSH and CDR2 LQKENI.

The chain couples TRBV30 to TRBJ2-4; 11 bases are a match to TRBD2. Per the germline V gene, CDR1 is GTSNPN and CDR2 is SVGIG (reference sequence). The CDR3 length is 17 residues. Trimming cost V 4 bases and J 8 bases; bases outside gene matches: 16. This chain's CDR3 is CAWTGKTSGARRDIQYF. CDR3 sequence (DNA): TGTGCCTGGACTGGTAAGACTAGCGGGGCTCGGAGGGACATTCAGTACTTC. The full variable domain, with the rest looked up from reference TRBV30 and TRBJ2-4, is SQTIHQWPATLVQPVGSPLSLECTVEGTSNPNLYWYRQAAGRGLQLLFYSVGIGQISSEVPQNLSASRPQDRQFILSSKKLLLSDSGFYLCAWTGKTSGARRDIQYFGAGTRLSVL.

V gene TRBV28 combines with J gene TRBJ1-2; D not resolved. Trimming took 2 bases from V and 7 from J, leaving 17 bases between them. The CDR3 runs 15 residues. Germline CDR1 is MDHEN and CDR2 is SYDVKM. This CDR3 reads CASSLPLLAGRGYTF. In nucleotides, the CDR3 is TGTGCCAGCAGTTTACCCCTCCTGGCAGGCCGTGGCTACACCTTC.

The J gene is TRBJ1-2, the V gene TRBV6-5, with TRBD1 as a possible D gene (5 bases). Germline CDR1 and CDR2: MNHEY and SVGAGI. Between the trimmed V and J ends, which lost 10 bases and 7 bases, there was a span of 13 bases. The CDR3 loop spans 11 amino acids. The CDR3 coding sequence is TGTGCCACCTCCCAGGGATTTGGCTACACCTTC. This translates into CATSQGFGYTF.

V gene TRBV29-1 combines with J gene TRBJ2-7; 9 bases align to TRBD1. The CDR3 runs to 16 residues. The V segment lost 3 bases and the J segment 9 bases; nucleotides outside the gene matches: 18. CDR1 SQVTM and CDR2 ANQGSEA come from the germline V gene. The CDR3 bases are TGCAGCGTTGAGGGGCCGGGACAGGGAGATAGTCGACGGCAGTACTTC. Protein: CSVEGPGQGDSRRQYF.

The V gene is TRBV29-1, the J gene TRBJ2-7, with 11 bases aligning to TRBD1. The germline CDR1 and CDR2 sequences are SQVTM and ANQGSEA. The CDR3 extends over 14 amino acids. V shed 6 bases and J 3 bases; nucleotides not matched to a gene: 7. The CDR3 spells CSVVTGTGGYEQYF. DNA of the CDR3: TGCAGCGTCGTAACCGGGACAGGGGGCTACGAGCAGTACTTC.

The chain joins TRBV4-2 to TRBJ2-3, with D maybe TRBD2 (5 bases). The CDR3 extends over 16 amino acids. Deletions cut 4 bases from V and 0 bases from J, with 14 bases between. Germline-derived CDR1 and CDR2 are LGHNA and YNFKEQ. DNA for the CDR3: TGTGCCAGCAGCCGCCGGGGAGCGGAGAGCACAGATACGCAGTATTTT. It codes for CASSRRGAESTDTQYF.

The chain joins TRBV4-1 to TRBJ1-3; D may be TRBD1 (6 bases). V gave up 2 bases and J gave up 0 bases, with 14 bases separating them. CDR3 size: 17 residues. CDR1 MGHRA and CDR2 YSYEKL come from the germline V gene. The CDR3 loop is CASSQLIQGSSGNTIYF. CDR3 coding DNA: TGCGCCAGCAGCCAACTAATACAGGGTTCCTCTGGAAACACCATATATTTT.

Comments on this clone: The junction differs from germline at one of its ends, possibly a read error. The J gene is TRBJ2-5, the V gene TRBV4-2, with 8 bases identical to TRBD2. The CDR3 is 14 residues long. Germline V lookup: CDR1 LGHNA, CDR2 YNFKEQ. DNA for the CDR3: TGTGCCAGCAGCCCCTCGGGGGGGCAAGTGACCCAGTACTTC. Encoded protein: CASSPSGGQVTQYF.

The rearrangement uses TRBV6-6 and TRBJ1-1; no clear D gene. CDR1 is MNHNY and CDR2 is SVGAGI in the germline V gene (reference sequence). Trimming took 10 bases from V and 1 from J, leaving 10 bases between them. CDR3 length: 12 amino acids. The CDR3 nucleotides read TGTGCCATGGGAGAGGGGAACACTGAAGCTTTCTTT. It codes for CAMGEGNTEAFF.

This clone occurred a few times. The V and J genes are TRBV4-1 and TRBJ1-4; D unresolved. V was cut by 5 bases and J by 6 bases, with 7 bases left in between. The CDR3 consists of 12 residues. Germline V gene sequence: CDR1 MGHRA, CDR2 YSYEKL. Here the CDR3 reads CASSGSYEKLFF. The DNA of the CDR3 is TGCGCCAGCAGCGGGAGCTATGAAAAACTGTTTTTT.

The rearrangement links TRBV9 to TRBJ2-3; D is ambiguous. The CDR3 runs 16 residues. Germline V gene data show CDR1 as SGDLS and CDR2 as YYNGEE. V shed 0 bases and J shed 1 base, with 12 bases lying between them. The CDR3 bases are TGTGCCAGCAGCGTAGGCCCCGGCGGAGGCACAGATACGCAGTATTTT. This translates into CASSVGPGGGTDTQYF.

The J gene is TRBJ2-3, the V gene TRBV6-5, with D tentatively TRBD2 (5 bases). V lost 2 bases and J 2 bases, leaving 11 bases between the germline ends. Germline CDR1 and CDR2: MNHEY and SVGAGI. This CDR3 comprises 15 residues. CDR3 coding DNA: TGTGCCAGCAGTTACGGGAGCCGGGCCACAGATACGCAGTATTTT. It is translated as CASSYGSRATDTQYF.

V and J are TRBV19 and TRBJ2-3, with 7 bases fitting TRBD2. Looked up from germline, CDR1 is LNHDA and CDR2 is SQIVND (reference sequence). V shed 9 bases, J shed 3 bases, and the junction held 21 bases outside the gene matches. There are 18 residues in the CDR3. CDR3 amino acids: CASSNIARDYPPTDTQYF. In DNA, the CDR3 is TGTGCCAGCTCAAATATAGCGCGGGACTATCCACCGACAGATACGCAGTATTTT.

The chain joins TRBV7-8 to TRBJ2-7, with TRBD1 identical over 8 bases. V trimming: 1 base; J trimming: 3 bases; junction bases outside the gene matches: 5. The CDR3 has 15 amino acids. The germline CDR1 and CDR2 sequences are SGHVS and FQNEAQ. CDR3 loop: CASSLDWTGIYEQYF. The DNA of the CDR3 is TGTGCCAGCAGCTTAGATTGGACAGGGATCTACGAGCAGTACTTC.

This clone was observed a handful of times. The V gene is TRBV6-1, the J gene TRBJ1-2, with 10 positions matching TRBD1. The germline V gene encodes CDR1 MNHNS and CDR2 SASEGT. The CDR3 covers 17 residues. V gave up 0 bases and J gave up 3 bases; unmatched junction bases: 7. CDR3 sequence reads: CASSEAPVGTGDYGYTF. The CDR3 region has the DNA TGTGCCAGCAGTGAAGCACCCGTCGGGACAGGGGACTATGGCTACACCTTC.

V is TRBV30 and J is TRBJ2-5; TRBD1 might be the D (6 bases). CDR1 and CDR2 from the germline V gene are GTSNPN and SVGIG (reference sequence). This CDR3 is built from 15 residues. Trimming left V 4 bases short and J 2 bases short, with 17 bases between. The CDR3 region is CAWTRESGTQETQYF. Written as DNA, the CDR3 is TGTGCCTGGACTAGGGAGTCCGGGACACAAGAGACCCAGTACTTC.

The chain employs TRBV15 and TRBJ2-3, with 9 bases fitting TRBD2. The trim removed 5 bases at V and 2 bases at J, leaving 11 bases unmatched. Germline V gene data show CDR1 as LNHNV and CDR2 as YYDKDF (reference sequence). This CDR3 is 17 amino acids long. The CDR3 reads CATSHLRAGGNTDTQYF. The CDR3 DNA reads TGTGCCACCAGCCACCTAAGGGCGGGGGGGAACACAGATACGCAGTATTTT.

V is TRBV4-2 and J is TRBJ1-2; D remains ambiguous. V dropped 0 bases and J dropped 1 base, with 9 bases sitting between them. Germline V gene sequence: CDR1 LGHNA, CDR2 YNFKEQ. The CDR3 runs to 15 residues. CDR3 loop: CASSQETALNYGYTF. For the CDR3, the DNA is TGTGCCAGCAGCCAAGAAACAGCCCTTAACTATGGCTACACCTTC.

The chain combines TRBV5-5 with TRBJ2-3; tentatively, D is TRBD1 (6 bases). The V end was cut by 1 base, the J end by 5 bases, with 26 bases between. The CDR3 is 19 residues long. The germline V gene encodes CDR1 SGHKS and CDR2 YYEKEE (reference sequence). The CDR3 DNA reads as TGTGCCAGCAGCTTGAAAGGGCTCATGGGGGCAGGGGAGTTAGATACGCAGTATTTT. This translates into CASSLKGLMGAGELDTQYF.

The V and J genes are TRBV2 and TRBJ1-5; weak D call: TRBD1 (5 bases). CDR3 length: 15 amino acids. Trimming stripped 4 bases from V and 0 bases from J, with 10 bases between. CDR1 SNHLY and CDR2 FYNNEI come from the germline V gene. The CDR3 sequence: CASSARADSNQPQHF. For the CDR3, the DNA is TGTGCCAGCAGTGCCAGGGCCGATAGCAATCAGCCCCAGCATTTT.

The CDR3 region is CASSRGTGQGNQPQHF. CDR3 coding DNA: TGTGCCAGCAGCCGGGGGACGGGACAGGGCAATCAGCCCCAGCATTTT. The V call is TRBV5-8, the J call TRBJ1-5, with 8 bases matching TRBD1. The CDR3 has 16 amino acids. Losses at the gene ends were 4 bases for V and 2 bases for J; bases not matched to a gene: 8. CDR1 is SGHTS, CDR2 YDEGEE, per germline.

The rearrangement uses TRBV11-2 and TRBJ2-2; 7 bases align to TRBD2. CDR1 and CDR2 from the germline V gene are SGHAT and FQNNGV. The CDR3 is 19 residues long. With 1 base clipped from V and 0 bases from J, the junction kept 11 bases outside the gene matches. DNA for the CDR3: TGTGCCAGCAGCTTAGTCTCCCTCCGGGACTACGCGAACACCGGGGAGCTGTTTTTT. It specifies CASSLVSLRDYANTGELFF.

CDR3 sequence reads: CASSWSGTGEYNQPQHF. The CDR3 coding sequence is TGTGCCAGCAGCTGGTCCGGGACAGGGGAGTACAATCAGCCCCAGCATTTT. The genes are TRBV5-6 and TRBJ1-5; 10 nucleotides line up with TRBD1. V lost 3 bases and J lost 3; bases outside the gene matches: 9. Germline V gene sequence: CDR1 SGHDT, CDR2 YYEEEE. CDR3 length equals 17 residues.